The 18 T cell receptor beta chains given below trace back to one sample, sequenced in a study of shared clonotypes between healthy human individuals. This table comes from immunoSEQ multiplex PCR, and its TCRdb copy is limited to in-frame clones, with some not included. The data contain approximately 2,000,000 clones, 90% to 95% of them seen just once; the ten biggest clones take up about 1.6%. Naive CD8 isolation took CD45RO-negative cells positively selected for CCR7 and excluded terminally differentiated effector memory CD45RA+ cells. The sequenced material came from naive CD8+ T cells from PBMCs. The receptors shown here come from a man aged 18 to 30 in good health. Some clones in this sample may be carry-over from other donors' samples.

This sequence joins TRBV4-1 and TRBJ1-2; D is undetermined. Trimming pared 5 bases from V and 7 bases from J, leaving 38 bases between. The CDR3 is made up of 21 amino acids. Germline V lookup: CDR1 MGHRA, CDR2 YSYEKL. The CDR3 here is CASSSKSNTHNNAGVLGGYTF. The CDR3 DNA reads as TGCGCCAGCAGCTCAAAATCCAATACCCATAATAACGCTGGGGTATTGGGTGGCTACACCTTC.

The CDR3, as DNA: TGTGCCAGCAGCTTAGCAGGAGCGGGGGCCTACAATGAGCAGTTCTTC. This gives the protein CASSLAGAGAYNEQFF. V gene TRBV7-9 combines with J gene TRBJ2-1; 8 positions agree with TRBD2. Germline CDR1 reads SEHNR; CDR2 reads FQNEAQ (reference sequence). The CDR3 spans 16 residues. J gave up 2 bases and V 0 bases, and 3 bases lay outside the gene matches.

The chain carries TRBV11-2 and TRBJ2-7; 9 nucleotides align to TRBD2. There are 17 residues in the CDR3. From germline, CDR1 is SGHAT and CDR2 FQNNGV. V dropped 4 bases and J dropped 4; count of bases not matched to a gene: 14. The CDR3 spells CASSSTNSGRSQYEQYF. The CDR3 DNA reads as TGTGCCAGCAGCTCGACTAATAGCGGGAGAAGTCAGTACGAGCAGTACTTC.

This chain connects TRBV13 to TRBJ2-5; D is tentatively TRBD1 or TRBD2 (5 bases each). This CDR3 spans 16 amino acids. Germline V gene data show CDR1 as PRHDT and CDR2 as FYEKMQ (reference sequence). V lost 0 bases, J lost 5 bases, and 16 bases lay in between. CDR3 in amino acids: CASSLGRGPGEETQYF. The CDR3, as DNA: TGTGCCAGCAGCTTAGGTAGGGGCCCCGGGGAGGAGACCCAGTACTTC.

V and J are TRBV7-9 and TRBJ2-3; TRBD2 matches 12 bases. The CDR3 is 18 residues long. Germline V gene data show CDR1 as SEHNR and CDR2 as FQNEAQ (reference sequence). J gave up 7 bases and V 6 bases, and 17 bases lay outside the gene matches. The CDR3 region has the DNA TGTGCCAGCAGGCCACTCCTCGGTCCGCTAGCGGGAGGGAATACGCAGTATTTT. Amino acid sequence: CASRPLLGPLAGGNTQYF.

This chain links TRBV13 with TRBJ2-7; D may be TRBD1 (5 bases). Deletions cut 5 bases from V and 3 bases from J, with 11 bases between. CDR3 size: 13 residues. Germline values: CDR1 PRHDT, CDR2 FYEKMQ (reference sequence). CDR3 DNA: TGTGCCAGCAGCCCTCGACAGAGCTACGAGCAGTACTTC. Its translation is CASSPRQSYEQYF.

The chain has TRBV10-2 and TRBJ2-2; no reliable D call. The CDR3 length is 14 residues. Germline lookup yields CDR1 WSHSY and CDR2 SAAADI. Trimming removed 0 bases from V and 6 bases from J, with 8 bases in between. The CDR3 region is CASSESFLSGELFF. CDR3 nucleotides: TGCGCCAGCAGTGAGTCTTTTCTATCCGGGGAGCTGTTTTTT.

Concerning this clone itself: This specimen includes other DNA sequences encoding the same CDR3. The J gene is TRBJ2-7, the V gene TRBV5-5; TRBD1 or TRBD2 may be the D gene (5 bases each). The germline CDR1 and CDR2 sequences are SGHKS and YYEKEE (reference sequence). The CDR3 extends over 14 amino acids. V shed 0 bases and J shed 0 bases, with 7 bases lying between them. The CDR3 bases are TGTGCCAGCAGCTTGGCAGGGAGCTCCTACGAGCAGTACTTC. Translating gives CASSLAGSSYEQYF.

V usage is TRBV7-9 and J usage is TRBJ2-6; D remains ambiguous. V lost 4 bases, J lost 0 bases, and 4 bases lay in between. The CDR3 runs 14 residues. Germline CDR1 is SEHNR and CDR2 is FQNEAQ (reference sequence). The DNA of the CDR3 is TGTGCCAGCAGCTCAAGCTCTGGGGCCAACGTCCTGACTTTC. Encoded protein: CASSSSSGANVLTF.

J is TRBJ2-1 and V is TRBV28; no reliable D call. CDR3 size: 11 residues. V shed 6 bases and J shed 5 bases, with 5 bases lying between them. CDR1 and CDR2 (germline): MDHEN, SYDVKM. This CDR3 is CASRLNNEQFF. CDR3 bases: TGTGCCAGCAGACTGAACAATGAGCAGTTCTTC. Combining the CDR3 with reference TRBV28 and TRBJ2-1 gives the whole variable domain DVKVTQSSRYLVKRTGEKVFLECVQDMDHENMFWYRQDPGLGLRLIYFSYDVKMKEKGDIPEGYSVSREKKERFSLILESASTNQTSMYLCASRLNNEQFFGPGTRLTVL.

This clone is a singleton in its sample. The rearrangement joins TRBV28 to TRBJ2-7; no reliable D call. CDR3 length: 13 amino acids. V gave up 6 bases and J gave up 6 bases, with 15 bases separating them. Germline V CDR1 and CDR2: MDHEN, SYDVKM. The DNA for the CDR3 is TGTGCCAGCAGCCACGGCCGGGTCATCGAGCAGTACTTC. Translating it yields CASSHGRVIEQYF.

This chain links TRBV27 with TRBJ2-5; the match to TRBD1 covers 7 bases. V dropped 5 bases and J dropped 4; count of bases not matched to a gene: 7. The CDR3 runs 14 residues. Germline values: CDR1 MNHEY, CDR2 SMNVEV (reference sequence). The CDR3 coding sequence is TGTGCCAGCAGTAAAATGACAGGGACAGAGACCCAGTACTTC. It translates to CASSKMTGTETQYF.

The rearrangement links TRBV9 to TRBJ1-2; TRBD1 is a possible D gene (5 bases). Germline V gives CDR1 SGDLS, CDR2 YYNGEE. Trimming took 0 bases from V and 0 from J, leaving 12 bases between them. The CDR3 has 16 amino acids. CDR3 in DNA: TGTGCCAGCAGCGTAGATGCGGGGGGTGCTAACTATGGCTACACCTTC. It yields the protein CASSVDAGGANYGYTF.

The chain couples TRBV6-5 to TRBJ1-1; no reliable D call. Germline V CDR1 and CDR2: MNHEY, SVGAGI. V lost 4 bases to trimming and J lost 3 bases, with 12 bases between them. The CDR3 consists of 14 residues. CDR3 nucleotides: TGTGCCAGCAGTTTGTCAGGAGAAGACACTGAAGCTTTCTTT. Protein sequence: CASSLSGEDTEAFF.

V usage is TRBV5-1 and J usage is TRBJ1-2; D remains ambiguous. V lost 4 bases and J 4 bases, leaving 20 bases between the germline ends. Germline assignment: CDR1 SGHRS and CDR2 YFSETQ. CDR3 length equals 16 residues. The CDR3 sequence is CASSLGLNSGAYGYTF. The CDR3 DNA is TGCGCCAGCAGCCTCGGGCTTAACTCAGGCGCCTATGGCTACACCTTC.

This clone was seen a single time. The genes are TRBV10-2 and TRBJ2-7; 7 bases fit TRBD1. CDR1 is WSHSY and CDR2 is SAAADI in the germline V gene. This CDR3 has 14 amino acids. With V trimmed by 6 bases and J by 3 bases, 8 bases remained unmatched. The CDR3 DNA reads TGCGCCAGCAGGGGCTGGGGACAGAACTACGAGCAGTACTTC. Its protein is CASRGWGQNYEQYF.

This clone was counted a few times. V and J are TRBV2 and TRBJ1-4; D may be TRBD1 (5 bases). The V end was cut by 7 bases, the J end by 13 bases, with 19 bases between. Germline V gene data show CDR1 as SNHLY and CDR2 as FYNNEI. CDR3 length: 13 amino acids. CDR3 in DNA: TGTGCCAGCATCAAGGGCCCCGCCGGGGGACTGTTTTTT. Protein sequence: CASIKGPAGGLFF. The full variable domain, in which reference TRBV2 and TRBJ1-4 provide the parts outside the CDR3, is EPEVTQTPSHQVTQMGQEVILRCVPISNHLYFYWYRQILGQKVEFLVSFYNNEISEKSEIFDDQFSVERPDGSNFTLKIRSTKLEDSAMYFCASIKGPAGGLFFGSGTQLSVL.

This chain joins TRBV27 and TRBJ2-3; D not resolved. Per the germline V gene, CDR1 is MNHEY and CDR2 is SMNVEV (reference sequence). Between the trimmed V and J ends, which lost 8 bases and 3 bases, there was a span of 15 bases. This CDR3 comprises 14 residues. CDR3: CASGFLGVTDTQYF. CDR3 in DNA: TGTGCCAGCGGCTTTTTAGGAGTGACAGATACGCAGTATTTT.